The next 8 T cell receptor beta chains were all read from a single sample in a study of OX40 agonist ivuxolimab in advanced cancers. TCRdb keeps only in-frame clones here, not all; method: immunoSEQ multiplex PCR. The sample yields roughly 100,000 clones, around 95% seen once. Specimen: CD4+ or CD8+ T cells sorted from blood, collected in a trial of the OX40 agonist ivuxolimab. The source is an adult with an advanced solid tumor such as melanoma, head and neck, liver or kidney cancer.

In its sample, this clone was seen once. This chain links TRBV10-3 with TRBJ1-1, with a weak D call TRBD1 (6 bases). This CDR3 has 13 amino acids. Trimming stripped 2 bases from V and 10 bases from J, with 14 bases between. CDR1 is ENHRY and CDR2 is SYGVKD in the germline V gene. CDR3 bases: TGTGCCATCAGTGAGCCATCACAGGGCGCAGCTTTCTTT. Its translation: CAISEPSQGAAFF.

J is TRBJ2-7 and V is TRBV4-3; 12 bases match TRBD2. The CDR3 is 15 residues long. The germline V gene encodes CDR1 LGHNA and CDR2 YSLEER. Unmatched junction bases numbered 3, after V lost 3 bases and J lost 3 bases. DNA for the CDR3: TGCGCCAGCAGCCAGAGGACTAGCGGGGTCTACGAGCAGTACTTC. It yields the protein CASSQRTSGVYEQYF.

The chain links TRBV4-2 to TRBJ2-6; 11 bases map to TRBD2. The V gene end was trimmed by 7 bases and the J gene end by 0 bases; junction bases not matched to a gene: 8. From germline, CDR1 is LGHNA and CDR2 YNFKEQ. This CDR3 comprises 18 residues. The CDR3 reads CASTPLTSGDSGANVLTF. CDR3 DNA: TGTGCCAGCACCCCTTTGACTAGCGGGGACTCTGGGGCCAACGTCCTGACTTTC.

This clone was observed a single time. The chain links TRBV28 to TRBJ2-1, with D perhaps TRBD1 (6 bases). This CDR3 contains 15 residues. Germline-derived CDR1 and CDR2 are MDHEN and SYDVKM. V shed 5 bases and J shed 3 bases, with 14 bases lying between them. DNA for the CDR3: TGTGCCAGCAGTCCACGAAGACAGGTCTACAATGAGCAGTTCTTC. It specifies CASSPRRQVYNEQFF.

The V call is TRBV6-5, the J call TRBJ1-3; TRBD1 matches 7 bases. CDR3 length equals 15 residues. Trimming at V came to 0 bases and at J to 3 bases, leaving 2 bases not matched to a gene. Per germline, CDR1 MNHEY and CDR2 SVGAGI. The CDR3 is CASSYSTGYGNTIYF. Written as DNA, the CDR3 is TGTGCCAGCAGTTACTCGACAGGGTATGGAAACACCATATATTTT.

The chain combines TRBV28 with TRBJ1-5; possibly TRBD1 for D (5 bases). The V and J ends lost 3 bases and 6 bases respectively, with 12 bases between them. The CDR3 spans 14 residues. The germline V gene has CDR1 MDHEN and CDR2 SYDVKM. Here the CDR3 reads CASSFGREGQPQHF. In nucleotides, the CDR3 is TGTGCCAGCAGTTTCGGCAGGGAGGGTCAGCCCCAGCATTTT.

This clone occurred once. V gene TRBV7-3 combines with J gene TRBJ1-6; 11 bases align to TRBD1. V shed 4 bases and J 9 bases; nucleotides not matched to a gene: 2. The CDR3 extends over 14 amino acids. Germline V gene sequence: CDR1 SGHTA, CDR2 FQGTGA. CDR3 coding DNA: TGTGCCAGCAGCTCCGGACAGGGGGCTTCACCCCTCCACTTT. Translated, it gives CASSSGQGASPLHF.

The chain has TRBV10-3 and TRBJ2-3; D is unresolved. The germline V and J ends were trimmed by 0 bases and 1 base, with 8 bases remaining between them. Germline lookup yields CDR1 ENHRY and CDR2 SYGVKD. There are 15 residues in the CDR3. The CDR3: CAISESTQGTDTQYF. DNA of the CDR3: TGTGCCATCAGTGAGTCGACGCAGGGCACAGATACGCAGTATTTT.